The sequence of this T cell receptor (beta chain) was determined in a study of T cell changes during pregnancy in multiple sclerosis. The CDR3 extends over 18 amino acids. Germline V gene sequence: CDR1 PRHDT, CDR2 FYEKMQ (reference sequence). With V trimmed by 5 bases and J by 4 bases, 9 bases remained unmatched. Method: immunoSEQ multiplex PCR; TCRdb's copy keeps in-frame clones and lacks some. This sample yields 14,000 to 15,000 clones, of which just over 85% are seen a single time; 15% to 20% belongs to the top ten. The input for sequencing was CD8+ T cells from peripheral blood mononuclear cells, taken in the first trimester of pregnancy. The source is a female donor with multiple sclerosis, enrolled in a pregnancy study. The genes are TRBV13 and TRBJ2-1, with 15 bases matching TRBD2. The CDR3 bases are TGTGCCAGCAGCCGGCGGACTAGCGGGGGGGCGGGTTACAATGAGCAGTTCTTC. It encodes CASSRRTSGGAGYNEQFF.